This TCR beta chain stems from a study of T cell responses to AZD1222 COVID-19 vaccine (dated by TCRdb to the early 2020s). Study-wide context: AZD1222 recipients with second doses at about 4 weeks or about 12 weeks were pooled, because spike-specific TCR depth and breadth did not differ between schedules. TCR sequencing was performed for 230 to 250 trial participants, of whom about 200 were given two doses of AZD1222 and some 26 were given two doses of MenACWY control vaccine. Trial participants were enrolled by age into 18-55, 56-69 and 70-plus year subgroups, with around 150, 28 and 57 TCR-sequenced participants respectively.

Overall study results and their limits: The 56-69-year group was small, and its depth increase did not reach significance, likely because of low power. Most participants were white British and females outnumbered males, and the authors suggested that clonal diversity may have been underestimated. No day 14 peak-response samples were available, so repertoires were characterized only after the peak T cell response. A significant rise in spike-specific TCR breadth and depth was observed after two AZD1222 doses relative to day 0 and relative to MenACWY recipients. Reportedly, close to half of the unique spike-specific TCRs recognized epitopes lying outside the regions that are mutated in the B.1.351 and B.1.1.7 variants. Vaccine-associated CD4 TCRs spanned the whole spike protein, with dominant responses in regions 160-218 and 743-854. Conclusions about previously exposed vaccinees are limited because only six or seven AZD1222 recipients were SARS-CoV-2 seropositive at baseline.

The sample's time point, from its label and the paper: baseline before first vaccination. Samples from vaccinated people were obtained from the UK trials COV001 and COV002, which included a single-blind randomized controlled phase 2/3 trial of AZD1222 (ChAdOx1 nCoV-19) in healthy adults. For TCRbeta chain sequencing, PBMC samples from trial participants were taken at day 0 and at day 28 after the second dose. The CDR3 regions of human TCRbeta chains were analyzed by immunosequencing. The study's processing was this. TCRs in the repertoires were compared against a reference library of SARS-CoV-2-specific TCRs that had been generated with the MIRA antigen-specificity platform. Breadth was defined as the fraction of unique TCRs that were SARS-CoV-2-associated, and depth was defined as the fraction of total T cells that were SARS-CoV-2-associated. Using the MIRA data, each spike-specific TCR was assigned both to the spike region to which the TCR was reactive and to a CD4 or CD8 class. Log10-transformed breadth and depth values were compared by one-way ANOVA with Sidak's multiple comparisons tests. TCRdb provides this immuneACCESS table in a form limited to in-frame rearrangements. Some clones are lacking; in checked studies, under half of them reflect an unresolved V gene, and why the rest are absent is not known. D and trimming were read from the DNA, whereas the V and J calls and clone size are those reported in that table. In this sample the table shows 100,000 to 150,000 clones, about nine tenths of which occur a single time. The top ten hold 7.2% of the sample.

With regard to this clone: The target of this receptor is not known. No base-level quality is on record; no much larger clone is a single base apart.

From the cysteine through the phenylalanine, the CDR3 covers 17 amino acids. Only the CDR3 DNA stays, 51 bases, in frame from base 1. V ends up 5 bases short and J 4 bases short, with an unmatched junction base count of 10. CDR1 and CDR2, per the germline V gene (reference sequence), are MNHNY and SVGAGI. The sequence was obtained from an adult in good health. This material consisted of peripheral blood, taken on day 0 of AZD1222 vaccination. The chain was built from TRBV6-6 and TRBJ2-1, with 11 junctional bases fitting TRBD2. The base sequence is TGTGCCAGCAGTCAATTCACCGGGACTAGCGGATACAATGAGCAGTTCTTC. It is translated as CASSQFTGTSGYNEQFF.